These 11 T cell receptor beta chains share one sample of origin, sequenced in a study of T cell responses to AZD1222 COVID-19 vaccine. Sequencing used immunoSEQ multiplex PCR; TCRdb keeps in-frame clones, though not all of them. The sample comprises approximately 50,000 clones, 70% to 80% of which are singletons, and roughly 7% rests with the top ten. Sequences were derived from peripheral blood, sampled on day 0 of AZD1222 vaccination. The source is an adult in good health.

This clone occurred once. This chain uses TRBV9 with TRBJ2-5, with D unresolved. Germline V gives CDR1 SGDLS, CDR2 YYNGEE. This CDR3 has 14 residues. V lost 0 bases to trimming and J lost 4 bases, with 10 bases between them. CDR3 bases: TGTGCCAGCAGCGTAGAAAGCTCTCGAGAGACCCAGTACTTC. Protein product: CASSVESSRETQYF. Looking up the rest from reference TRBV9 and TRBJ2-5 gives the full variable domain: DSGVTQTPKHLITATGQRVTLRCSPRSGDLSVYWYQQSLDQGLQFLIQYYNGEERAKGNILERFSAQQFPDLHSELNLSSLELGDSALYFCASSVESSRETQYFGPGTRLLVL.

This rearrangement joins TRBV27 to TRBJ2-2; D gene unclear. The CDR3 is 12 amino acids. Per the germline V gene, CDR1 is MNHEY and CDR2 is SMNVEV (reference sequence). V dropped 5 bases and J dropped 1 base, with 2 bases sitting between them. The CDR3 loop is CASSRNTGELFF. The CDR3 DNA is TGTGCCAGCAGTCGGAACACCGGGGAGCTGTTTTTT.

The chain has TRBV28 and TRBJ1-2; D may be TRBD1 (6 bases). Trimming took off 4 bases at V and 6 bases at J, with 18 bases between the two ends. The germline gives CDR1 MDHEN, CDR2 SYDVKM. CDR3 length equals 15 residues. The CDR3 nucleotides are TGTGCCAGCAGTTCGCCAGGCTTCAGGGGAAATGGCTACACCTTC. It encodes CASSSPGFRGNGYTF.

CDR3 residues: CASSLASGRGRHTEAFF. The CDR3 DNA reads as TGTGCCAGCAGCTTAGCCTCGGGCAGGGGGCGACACACTGAAGCTTTCTTT. This chain uses TRBV7-8 with TRBJ1-1, with 8 bases identical to TRBD1. The CDR3 length is 17 residues. CDR1 and CDR2 from the germline V gene are SGHVS and FQNEAQ. The trim removed 0 bases at V and 3 bases at J, leaving 9 bases unmatched.

The chain couples TRBV3-1 (or the pseudogene TRBV3-2) to TRBJ2-1; 14 nucleotides agree with TRBD2. The CDR3 extends over 15 amino acids. Per the germline V gene, CDR1 is LGHDT and CDR2 is YNNKEL (reference sequence). The V gene end was trimmed by 7 bases and the J gene end by 10 bases; junction bases not matched to a gene: 9. The CDR3 DNA is TGTGCCAGCATTAACCGGGGACTAGCGGGAGAGGAGCAGTTCTTC. Its translation is CASINRGLAGEEQFF.

The chain uses TRBV3-1 (or the pseudogene TRBV3-2) and TRBJ2-5; D unresolved. This CDR3 has 14 amino acids. Per germline, CDR1 LGHDT and CDR2 YNNKEL (reference sequence). V was shortened by 1 base and J by 8 bases, with 14 bases between the two germline ends. The CDR3 bases are TGTGCCAGCAGCCAAGGTCCTGGGCAGGCAACCCAGTACTTC. Encoded protein: CASSQGPGQATQYF.

This clone was detected only a few times. The chain is built from TRBV5-1 and TRBJ1-2, with unresolved D. V was pared by 2 bases and J by 5 bases, with 10 bases between. CDR1 SGHRS and CDR2 YFSETQ come from the germline V gene. The CDR3 is 13 amino acids. The CDR3 loop is CASSLSGRYGYTF. The CDR3 bases are TGCGCCAGCAGCTTATCGGGTCGGTATGGCTACACCTTC. Full variable domain (missing parts from reference TRBV5-1 and TRBJ1-2): KAGVTQTPRYLIKTRGQQVTLSCSPISGHRSVSWYQQTPGQGLQFLFEYFSETQRNKGNFPGRFSGRQFSNSRSEMNVSTLELGDSALYLCASSLSGRYGYTFGSGTRLTVV.

The chain is built from TRBV4-3 and TRBJ2-7, with TRBD2 matching over 13 bases. The CDR3 length is 17 residues. Trimming took 1 base from V and 3 from J; bases not matched to a gene: 6. In germline, CDR1 is LGHNA, CDR2 YSLEER. The CDR3 region has the DNA TGCGCCAGCAGCCAAGTACCCGGGACTAGCGGGGTCTACGAGCAGTACTTC. It yields the protein CASSQVPGTSGVYEQYF.

The gene calls are TRBV21-1 and TRBJ1-2. TRBV21-1 is deemed a pseudogene. The CDR3 is 13 residues long. The CDR3 is CARPGPNNYGYTF. The CDR3, as DNA: TGTGCCAGGCCCGGGCCGAATAACTATGGCTACACCTTC.

The chain has TRBV15 and TRBJ1-1; a weak D match, TRBD1 (5 bases). Trimming pared 0 bases from V and 0 bases from J, leaving 11 bases between. Per germline, CDR1 LNHNV and CDR2 YYDKDF (reference sequence). The CDR3 extends over 16 amino acids. The CDR3 is CATSREWGSLNTEAFF. DNA for the CDR3: TGTGCCACCAGCAGAGAATGGGGCAGCTTGAACACTGAAGCTTTCTTT.

The chain recombines TRBV19 with TRBJ2-2; TRBD2 aligns across 7 bases. CDR1 and CDR2 (germline): LNHDA, SQIVND (reference sequence). Trimming at V came to 5 bases and at J to 2 bases, leaving 5 bases not matched to a gene. The length of the CDR3 is 15 residues. DNA of the CDR3: TGTGCCAGTAGTTCCCAGGGACTAAACACCGGGGAGCTGTTTTTT. Its protein product is CASSSQGLNTGELFF.